The 24 T cell receptor beta chains below come from one sample, sequenced in a study of immune cell composition in non-small cell lung cancer. Assay: immunoSEQ multiplex PCR; the TCRdb copy retains only in-frame clones and omits some. The table records 2,100 or so clones, around 77% of them present only once. The sequenced material came from lung tumor tissue. The receptor source for this set is a human donor with non-small cell lung cancer.

The chain recombines TRBV19 with TRBJ1-5, with D possibly TRBD1 on 6 matching bases. Trimming took off 7 bases at V and 7 bases at J, with 23 bases between the two ends. This CDR3 has 16 residues. Looked up from germline, CDR1 is LNHDA and CDR2 is SQIVND (reference sequence). CDR3 sequence reads: CASMPTGHSMGQPQHF. In nucleotides, the CDR3 is TGTGCCAGTATGCCTACGGGACACTCAATGGGGCAGCCCCAGCATTTT.

CDR3 nucleotides: TGTGCCAGCAGCGGGGGACTAGCGGGAGGGCCAGCCGGGGAGCTGTTTTTT. Its translation is CASSGGLAGGPAGELFF. The chain joins TRBV9 to TRBJ2-2, with 16 bases fitting TRBD2. The CDR3 length is 17 residues. The germline V gene encodes CDR1 SGDLS and CDR2 YYNGEE. The ends lost 3 bases at V and 6 bases at J; junction bases unmatched: 5.

Only a few counts were recorded for this clone. The V and J genes are TRBV5-1 and TRBJ1-2; the D is unclear. The CDR3 spans 15 residues. Trimming removed 3 bases at V and 4 bases at J, with 16 bases between. CDR1 SGHRS and CDR2 YFSETQ come from the germline V gene. CDR3 bases: TGCGCCAGCAGCTCTTACTCCTCCAGCGTCTATGGCTACACCTTC. Protein: CASSSYSSSVYGYTF.

This chain joins TRBV5-4 and TRBJ2-5, with D perhaps matching TRBD2 (7 bases). CDR1 is SGHNT and CDR2 is YYREEE in the germline V gene (reference sequence). Trimming cost V 2 bases and J 5 bases, with 13 bases left between them. The CDR3 totals 14 residues. Here the CDR3 DNA reads TGTGCCAGCAGCTTCGGGGGGCGCTTTGAGACCCAGTACTTC. As protein: CASSFGGRFETQYF.

This clone was counted a single time. The chain employs TRBV7-8 and TRBJ1-2; D remains ambiguous. V was pared by 2 bases and J by 0 bases, with 10 bases between. The CDR3 loop spans 15 amino acids. Germline CDR1 is SGHVS and CDR2 is FQNEAQ. The CDR3 here is CASSLLSGANYGYTF. As DNA, the CDR3 is TGTGCCAGCAGCTTACTTTCAGGCGCTAACTATGGCTACACCTTC.

The rearrangement links TRBV7-3 to TRBJ2-2, with no clear D. CDR3 size: 13 residues. The V and J ends lost 3 bases and 6 bases respectively, with 8 bases between them. Germline V gene data show CDR1 as SGHTA and CDR2 as FQGTGA. The CDR3 region is CASSFSESGELFF. The DNA of the CDR3 is TGTGCCAGCAGCTTTTCAGAATCCGGGGAGCTGTTTTTT.

The chain combines TRBV7-2 with TRBJ2-7, with 7 nucleotides matching TRBD2. Germline CDR1 SGHTA, CDR2 FQGNSA. V was pared by 3 bases and J by 0 bases, with 2 bases of the junction left unmatched. CDR3 size: 14 residues. The CDR3 is CASSFLAVSYEQYF. CDR3 nucleotides: TGTGCCAGCAGCTTCCTAGCGGTCTCCTACGAGCAGTACTTC. The whole variable domain, remainder taken from reference TRBV7-2 and TRBJ2-7, is GAGVSQSPSNKVTEKGKDVELRCDPISGHTALYWYRQSLGQGLEFLIYFQGNSAPDKSGLPSDRFSAERTGGSVSTLTIQRTQQEDSAVYLCASSFLAVSYEQYFGPGTRLTVT.

The chain couples TRBV5-5 to TRBJ2-1; a possible D gene is TRBD1 (5 bases). V lost 0 bases and J lost 3, with 10 bases in between. This CDR3 has 15 amino acids. Per germline, CDR1 SGHKS and CDR2 YYEKEE (reference sequence). CDR3 nucleotides: TGTGCCAGCAGCTTGGATCTGGGGCGCTACAATGAGCAGTTCTTC. This sequence encodes CASSLDLGRYNEQFF.

The CDR3 coding sequence is TGCGCCAGCAGCTTTGGGGGCGCTGGGAATTCACCCCTCCACTTT. It translates to CASSFGGAGNSPLHF. The rearrangement joins TRBV5-1 to TRBJ1-6, with D possibly being TRBD1 (6 bases). V lost 2 bases, J lost 7 bases, and 13 bases lay in between. Germline V lookup: CDR1 SGHRS, CDR2 YFSETQ. The CDR3 extends over 15 amino acids.

The rearrangement uses TRBV7-1 and TRBJ2-1; D possibly corresponds to TRBD1 (6 bases). TRBV7-1 is sorted into the ORF group, with uncertain function. Between the trimmed V and J ends, which lost 5 bases and 1 base, there was a span of 12 bases. CDR3 size: 15 residues. The CDR3 here is CASSLAGQSYNEQFF. CDR3 nucleotide sequence: TGTGCCAGCAGCCTAGCTGGACAGTCCTACAATGAGCAGTTCTTC.

This clone was observed a handful of times. The CDR3 region has the DNA TGTGCCAGCAGCAAGGGACAGGCGTACACCGGGGAGCTGTTTTTT. Protein: CASSKGQAYTGELFF. The J gene is TRBJ2-2, the V gene TRBV7-3; 8 bases are shared with TRBD1. CDR1 and CDR2 (germline): SGHTA, FQGTGA. This CDR3 region has 15 residues. Germline trimming cut 5 bases from V and 3 bases from J; bases unmatched to any gene: 5.

This clone was detected only a few times. The chain joins TRBV5-4 to TRBJ2-3; D ambiguous. The CDR3 has 13 residues. Germline V gene lookup returns CDR1 SGHNT and CDR2 YYREEE (reference sequence). V shed 7 bases and J shed 3 bases, with 12 bases lying between them. For the CDR3, the DNA is TGTGCCAGCCACCTAGGTGGAACAGATACGCAGTATTTT. This gives the protein CASHLGGTDTQYF.

The rearrangement joins TRBV11-3 to TRBJ2-3, with 7 positions matching TRBD2. V trimming: 5 bases; J trimming: 1 base; junction bases outside the gene matches: 9. The CDR3 contains 16 residues. Germline lookup yields CDR1 SGHNT and CDR2 YENEEA. The CDR3: CASSPGWGGGTDTQYF. CDR3 coding DNA: TGTGCCAGCAGCCCAGGTTGGGGAGGGGGCACAGATACGCAGTATTTT.

The chain uses TRBV30 and TRBJ1-2; 7 bases fit TRBD1. The CDR3 sequence is 13 residues long. With 4 bases clipped from V and 4 bases from J, the junction kept 6 bases outside the gene matches. CDR1 and CDR2 from the germline V gene are GTSNPN and SVGIG (reference sequence). Here the CDR3 reads CAWNTRGSYGYTF. Here the CDR3 DNA reads TGTGCCTGGAACACCAGGGGGAGCTATGGCTACACCTTC.

The rearrangement links TRBV19 to TRBJ2-7; 10 bases align to TRBD1. The germline V gene encodes CDR1 LNHDA and CDR2 SQIVND (reference sequence). J gave up 4 bases and V 3 bases, and 6 bases lay outside the gene matches. CDR3 size: 15 residues. The CDR3 here is CASSMRTGGGYEQYF. The CDR3 coding sequence is TGTGCCAGTAGTATGAGGACAGGGGGAGGTTACGAGCAGTACTTC.

This clone was recorded a few times. The V call is TRBV28, the J call TRBJ1-4; D gene uncertain. The V gene's germline CDR1 is MDHEN and CDR2 SYDVKM. The CDR3 loop spans 13 amino acids. Trimming removed 10 bases at V and 8 bases at J, with 17 bases between. CDR3 nucleotides: TGTGCCACTTCGACCCTAGACGGAGAAAAACTGTTTTTT. It translates to CATSTLDGEKLFF.

The CDR3 DNA is TGTGCCAGCAGTCGTGTCGGCAGGGGTGGATCTGAGCAGTTCTTC. It translates to CASSRVGRGGSEQFF. The chain uses TRBV25-1 and TRBJ2-1, with D tentatively TRBD1 (6 bases). The CDR3 length is 15 residues. Germline-derived CDR1 and CDR2 are MGHDK and SYGVNS. The V end lost 5 bases, the J end lost 9 bases, and 20 bases lay between the germline ends.

J is TRBJ2-1 and V is TRBV28; 7 nucleotides match TRBD2. V lost 4 bases to trimming and J lost 10 bases; unmatched junction nucleotides: 13. Germline CDR1 is MDHEN and CDR2 is SYDVKM. The CDR3 has 15 residues. The CDR3 here is CASSSGLILAPEQFF. In nucleotides, the CDR3 is TGTGCCAGCAGTTCCGGTCTAATACTAGCGCCGGAGCAGTTCTTC.

CDR3 loop: CAISESSGGLNEKLFF. For the CDR3, the DNA is TGTGCCATCAGTGAGTCGAGTGGGGGCCTAAATGAAAAACTGTTTTTT. The rearrangement links TRBV10-3 to TRBJ1-4; the D gene is possibly TRBD1 (6 bases). Germline-derived CDR1 and CDR2 are ENHRY and SYGVKD. Deletions cut 0 bases from V and 5 bases from J, with 13 bases between. This CDR3 comprises 16 residues.

V is TRBV7-9 and J is TRBJ2-1, with D perhaps TRBD1 (6 bases). Germline-derived CDR1 and CDR2 are SEHNR and FQNEAQ (reference sequence). Trimming took 5 bases from V and 10 from J, leaving 24 bases between them. The CDR3 has 16 amino acids. CDR3 sequence (DNA): TGTGCCAGCAGCCAGGACAGTTGGCAGCTACAATCCGAGCAGTTCTTC. It specifies CASSQDSWQLQSEQFF.

The chain is built from TRBV7-2 and TRBJ2-5; TRBD2 agrees at 7 bases. The ends lost 6 bases at V and 6 bases at J; junction bases unmatched: 10. Per germline, CDR1 SGHTA and CDR2 FQGNSA. The CDR3 has 14 residues. The CDR3 nucleotides are TGTGCCAGCAGTTTGAGGGCGGGGGAAAAGACCCAGTACTTC. Residues: CASSLRAGEKTQYF.

The V call is TRBV30, the J call TRBJ1-5, with D possibly TRBD1 on 6 matching bases. The germline CDR1 and CDR2 sequences are GTSNPN and SVGIG (reference sequence). V lost 4 bases and J lost 4, with 20 bases in between. The CDR3 is 16 amino acids. CDR3 nucleotides: TGTGCCTGGAAACCAGGACAGTGGTCAATAAATCAGCCCCAGCATTTT. The encoded protein is CAWKPGQWSINQPQHF.

The V call is TRBV7-9, the J call TRBJ1-1, with TRBD1 identical over 11 bases. The V and J ends lost 4 bases and 7 bases, in that order; junction bases with no gene match: 5. Germline V gene data show CDR1 as SEHNR and CDR2 as FQNEAQ (reference sequence). The CDR3 is 14 amino acids. The CDR3 sequence is CASSSGGQGVEAFF. CDR3 DNA: TGTGCCAGCAGCTCCGGGGGACAGGGGGTTGAAGCTTTCTTT.

The chain joins TRBV5-1 to TRBJ2-5; 9 positions agree with TRBD2. V lost 0 bases and J lost 3; bases outside the gene matches: 6. Germline loops: CDR1 SGHRS, CDR2 YFSETQ. The length of the CDR3 is 16 residues. This CDR3 is CASSLGGGGEEETQYF. The CDR3 bases are TGCGCCAGCAGCTTGGGTGGCGGGGGGGAAGAAGAGACCCAGTACTTC. Together with reference TRBV5-1 and TRBJ2-5, the CDR3 gives the full variable domain: KAGVTQTPRYLIKTRGQQVTLSCSPISGHRSVSWYQQTPGQGLQFLFEYFSETQRNKGNFPGRFSGRQFSNSRSEMNVSTLELGDSALYLCASSLGGGGEEETQYFGPGTRLLVL.